Reported below is one T cell receptor beta chain. The antigen is undetermined. Donors were healthy HIV-negative adults without recent acute infections or vaccinations. Nashville, Tennessee was home to all donors, who were Caucasian adults. This sample was included in a study of shared clonotypes between healthy human individuals. As for the study in general: Those who served as donors were a couple of women and a few men between the ages of 18 and 49. The study, taken as a whole, reports: Sampling involved blood alone; tissue repertoires likely differ.

The V gene end was trimmed by 6 bases and the J gene end by 4 bases; junction bases not matched to a gene: 9. There are 15 residues in the CDR3. CDR1 is LNHDA, CDR2 SQIVND, per germline (reference sequence). The method was immunoSEQ multiplex PCR; TCRdb's version includes in-frame clones alone and lacks a portion of them. The sample holds approximately 2,300,000 clones, roughly 90% seen once. Sequencing was performed on naive CD4+ T cells from PBMCs. Subset reported: CD45RA+ positively selected. This TCR was recovered from a man aged 18 to 29 in good health. Some clones in this sample may be carry-over from other donors' samples. The genes are TRBV19 and TRBJ2-1; TRBD2 aligns across 7 bases. This CDR3 is CASRPLAALYNEQFF. The CDR3 DNA sequence: TGTGCCAGTAGACCGCTAGCGGCACTATACAATGAGCAGTTCTTC. The full variable domain, completed using reference TRBV19 and TRBJ2-1, is DGGITQSPKYLFRKEGQNVTLSCEQNLNHDAMYWYRQDPGQGLRLIYYSQIVNDFQKGDIAEGYSVSREKKESFPLTVTSAQKNPTAFYLCASRPLAALYNEQFFGPGTRLTVL.